The rows below give T cell receptor beta chains drawn from one sample of a study of beta chain features in type 1 diabetes. Measured with immunoSEQ multiplex PCR; TCRdb has only the in-frame clones, and not every one. Found here are 350,000 to 450,000 clones, 10% to 15% of them singletons; the top ten hold about 0.01%. The sequenced sample consisted of naive CD4+ T cells from blood. These receptors were obtained from a woman aged 18-29 years with type 1 diabetes. CDR3s include the opening cysteine and the closing phenylalanine or tryptophan. A D gene is named only where the DNA matches it firmly. The size field is filled for only some rows; it gives once, few, many or a size class.

TRBD2,TRBV9,TRBJ2-1,few,CASSVRLAGARDEQFF,TGTGCCAGCAGCGTAAGACTAGCGGGGGCTCGGGATGAGCAGTTCTTC
.,TRBV7-6,TRBJ1-5,.,CASSAPGSGQPQHF,TGTGCCAGCAGCGCTCCGGGGTCGGGTCAGCCCCAGCATTTT
.,TRBV30,TRBJ1-2,.,CAWSGHGGLGYTF,TGTGCCTGGAGTGGCCATGGGGGCCTCGGCTACACCTTC
.,TRBV28,TRBJ2-7,few,CASSPPLLGHHF,TGTGCCAGCAGTCCCCCCCTTCTGGGGCATCACTTC
TRBD2,TRBV18,TRBJ2-1,.,CASSPQAGEQFF,TGTGCCAGCTCACCTCAAGCGGGGGAGCAGTTCTTC
TRBD1,TRBV11-2,TRBJ2-7,.,CASSLIQGASYEQYF,TGTGCCAGCAGCTTGATCCAGGGGGCGAGCTACGAGCAGTACTTC
.,TRBV10-3,TRBJ1-4,.,CAISEIGVEKLFF,TGTGCCATCAGTGAGATCGGGGTTGAAAAACTGTTTTTT
TRBD2,TRBV5-1,TRBJ2-1,.,CASSSESGTSYNEQFF,TGCGCCAGCAGCTCTGAAAGCGGGACGTCCTACAATGAGCAGTTCTTC
.,TRBV11-2,TRBJ1-5,.,CASSPYGGYQPQHF,TGTGCCAGCAGCCCTTATGGCGGATATCAGCCCCAGCATTTT
TRBD2,TRBV7-3,TRBJ2-5,.,CASSSSGETQYF,TGTGCCAGCAGCTCTAGCGGGGAGACCCAGTACTTC
.,TRBV15,TRBJ2-5,.,CATSRDRYQETQYF,TGTGCCACCAGCAGAGACAGGTATCAAGAGACCCAGTACTTC
.,TRBV27,TRBJ2-2,.,CASNLRGTGELFF,TGTGCCAGCAACCTACGGGGCACCGGGGAGCTGTTTTTT
.,TRBV11-2,TRBJ1-1,.,CASSLAYKAFF,TGTGCCAGCAGCTTAGCGTACAAAGCTTTCTTT
.,TRBV11-3,TRBJ2-1,few,CASSLVNIGEQFF,TGTGCCAGCAGCTTAGTGAATATCGGTGAGCAGTTCTTC
.,TRBV28,TRBJ2-2,.,CASSSRNTGELFF,TGTGCCAGCAGCTCGAGAAACACCGGGGAGCTGTTTTTT
.,TRBV28,TRBJ1-4,.,CASSFAATNEKLFF,TGTGCCAGCAGTTTCGCGGCAACTAATGAAAAACTGTTTTTT
.,TRBV28,TRBJ2-1,.,CASSRHLQFF,TGTGCCAGCAGTCGCCACCTACAGTTCTTC
TRBD1,TRBV2,TRBJ1-5,.,CASRELGTGNQPQHF,TGTGCCAGCAGAGAATTAGGGACAGGGAATCAGCCCCAGCATTTT
TRBD1,TRBV9,TRBJ1-3,few,CASSPQGGLSGNTIYF,TGTGCCAGCAGCCCACAGGGGGGCCTCTCTGGAAACACCATATATTTT
.,TRBV27,TRBJ2-7,few,CASSLSKGLYEQYF,TGTGCCAGCAGTTTATCGAAGGGGCTCTACGAGCAGTACTTC
TRBD2,TRBV2,TRBJ2-3,.,CASSVGLAGGRQSTDTQYF,TGTGCCAGCAGTGTCGGACTAGCGGGGGGACGCCAAAGCACAGATACGCAGTATTTT
TRBD2,TRBV25-1,TRBJ2-1,.,CASTPSSGRHNEQFF,TGTGCCAGCACCCCCAGTAGCGGGAGGCACAATGAGCAGTTCTTC
.,TRBV4-1,TRBJ1-3,.,CASSQFGLKGNTIYF,TGCGCCAGCAGCCAGTTCGGACTGAAGGGAAACACCATATATTTT
.,TRBV14,TRBJ1-1,few,CASSQAFQGKAFF,TGTGCCAGCAGCCAAGCATTTCAGGGGAAAGCTTTCTTT
.,TRBV5-4,TRBJ2-7,.,CASSWNPTGTYEQYF,TGTGCCAGCAGCTGGAACCCGACAGGTACCTACGAGCAGTACTTC
TRBD1,TRBV19,TRBJ2-7,once,CASSQRTGGGEQYF,TGTGCCAGTAGTCAAAGGACAGGGGGCGGCGAGCAGTACTTC
.,TRBV5-1,TRBJ2-4,few,CASRPDDGNIQYF,TGCGCCAGCAGACCTGACGACGGGAACATTCAGTACTTC
.,TRBV5-4,TRBJ2-2,.,CASSFDRNTGELFF,TGTGCCAGCAGCTTTGACAGGAACACCGGGGAGCTGTTTTTT
.,TRBV2,TRBJ1-5,.,CASSPGENQPQHF,TGTGCCAGCAGCCCAGGGGAAAATCAGCCCCAGCATTTT
.,TRBV7-9,TRBJ2-2,few,CASSPVAVVVGELFF,TGTGCCAGCAGTCCCGTTGCCGTTGTAGTTGGGGAGCTGTTTTTT
TRBD1,TRBV7-2,TRBJ2-2,.,CASSPHRDRHTGELFF,TGTGCCAGCAGCCCACACCGGGACAGGCACACCGGGGAGCTGTTTTTT
.,TRBV4-3,TRBJ2-4,.,CASSQDGQPRDIQYF,TGCGCCAGCAGCCAAGATGGACAGCCGAGGGACATTCAGTACTTC
.,TRBV7-2,TRBJ2-2,few,CASSSPPGGRKTGELFF,TGTGCCAGCAGCTCCCCCCCCGGGGGAAGGAAAACCGGGGAGCTGTTTTTT
TRBD1,TRBV19,TRBJ1-1,few,CASGDRVAEAFF,TGTGCCAGTGGGGACAGGGTAGCTGAAGCTTTCTTT
TRBD2,TRBV9,TRBJ2-7,.,CASSVDEAGGRYEQYF,TGTGCCAGCAGCGTAGATGAGGCGGGAGGAAGATACGAGCAGTACTTC
TRBD1,TRBV19,TRBJ1-5,.,CASRPQGESNQPQHF,TGTGCCAGCAGACCACAGGGGGAAAGCAATCAGCCCCAGCATTTT
.,TRBV9,TRBJ2-7,few,CASSVEAGLSYEQYF,TGTGCCAGCAGCGTAGAGGCAGGGCTATCCTACGAGCAGTACTTC
TRBD1,TRBV29-1,TRBJ1-3,.,CSVLPGTGYGNTIYF,TGCAGCGTTCTTCCGGGGACAGGGTACGGAAACACCATATATTTT
TRBD1,TRBV4-3,TRBJ1-2,few,CASSQEWGQGGGYTF,TGCGCCAGCAGCCAAGAGTGGGGACAGGGAGGAGGCTACACCTTC
.,TRBV7-8,TRBJ1-2,.,CASSQSGGSGGYGYTF,TGTGCCAGCAGCCAAAGCGGCGGCAGCGGGGGATATGGCTACACCTTC
.,TRBV6-5,TRBJ1-1,.,CASSSLGDTEAFF,TGTGCCAGCAGTTCCCTCGGGGACACTGAAGCTTTCTTT
.,TRBV19,TRBJ2-2,.,CASILTAHGTGELFF,TGTGCCAGTATCCTTACAGCACATGGCACCGGGGAGCTGTTTTTT